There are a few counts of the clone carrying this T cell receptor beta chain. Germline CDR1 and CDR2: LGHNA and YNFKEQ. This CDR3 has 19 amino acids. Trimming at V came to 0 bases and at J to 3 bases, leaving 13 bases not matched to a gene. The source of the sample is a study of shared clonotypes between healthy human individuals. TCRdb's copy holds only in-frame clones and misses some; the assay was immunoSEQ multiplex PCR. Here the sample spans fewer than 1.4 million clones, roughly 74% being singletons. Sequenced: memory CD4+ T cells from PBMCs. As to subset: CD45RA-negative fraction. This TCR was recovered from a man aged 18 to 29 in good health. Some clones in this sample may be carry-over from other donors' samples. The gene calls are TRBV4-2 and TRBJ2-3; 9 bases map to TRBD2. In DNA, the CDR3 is TGTGCCAGCAGCCAAGATTGGGCGACTAGCGGTGTGGGTACAGATACGCAGTATTTT. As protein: CASSQDWATSGVGTDTQYF.